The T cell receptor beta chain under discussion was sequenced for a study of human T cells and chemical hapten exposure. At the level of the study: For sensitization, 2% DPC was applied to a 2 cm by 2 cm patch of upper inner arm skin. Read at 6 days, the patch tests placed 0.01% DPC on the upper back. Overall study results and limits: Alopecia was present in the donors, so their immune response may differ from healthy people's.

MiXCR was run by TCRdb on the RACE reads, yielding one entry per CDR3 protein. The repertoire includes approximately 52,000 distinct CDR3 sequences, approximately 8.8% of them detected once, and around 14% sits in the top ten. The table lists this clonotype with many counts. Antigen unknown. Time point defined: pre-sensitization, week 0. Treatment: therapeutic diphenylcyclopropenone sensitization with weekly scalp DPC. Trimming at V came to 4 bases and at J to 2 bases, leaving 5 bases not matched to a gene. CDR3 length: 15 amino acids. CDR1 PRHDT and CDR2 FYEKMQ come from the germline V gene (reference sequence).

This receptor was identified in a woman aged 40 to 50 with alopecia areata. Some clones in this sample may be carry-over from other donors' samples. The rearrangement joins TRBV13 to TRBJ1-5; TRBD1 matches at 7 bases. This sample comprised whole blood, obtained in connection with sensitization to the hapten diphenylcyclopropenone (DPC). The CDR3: CASSSTTGGNQPQHF. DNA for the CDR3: TGTGCCAGCAGCTCAACTACAGGGGGCAATCAGCCCCAGCATTTT.